These 4 T cell receptor beta chains share one sample of origin, sequenced in a study of blood T cell repertoires in COVID-19. Method: immunoSEQ multiplex PCR; TCRdb's copy keeps in-frame clones and lacks some. The sample records 150,000 to 160,000 clones, about 90% being singletons. What was sequenced was peripheral blood. Receptors originate from a man in his forties or fifties with acute or convalescent COVID-19.

The chain employs TRBV27 and TRBJ2-2, with TRBD1 identical over 9 bases. Germline V gene data show CDR1 as MNHEY and CDR2 as SMNVEV (reference sequence). V gave up 7 bases and J gave up 1 base; unmatched junction bases: 10. The CDR3 is 17 residues long. The CDR3 DNA sequence: TGTGCCAGCATTCTACCGGACAGGGGCCGGAACACCGGGGAGCTGTTTTTT. Translating it yields CASILPDRGRNTGELFF.

This clone has more than one count but fewer than ten. V gene TRBV7-2 combines with J gene TRBJ1-6; 7 bases match TRBD1. The J segment lost 9 bases and the V segment lost 5 bases, leaving 10 bases of the junction unmatched. The CDR3 totals 15 residues. Germline CDR1 SGHTA, CDR2 FQGNSA. CDR3 in amino acids: CASSREGAQGSPLHF. The CDR3 nucleotides are TGTGCCAGCAGCAGAGAGGGGGCGCAAGGTTCACCCCTCCACTTT.

This chain connects TRBV27 to TRBJ2-1, with 7 bases that match TRBD2. The CDR3 spans 14 residues. The V segment lost 5 bases and the J segment 8 bases; nucleotides outside the gene matches: 9. Germline loops: CDR1 MNHEY, CDR2 SMNVEV (reference sequence). The CDR3 here is CASSRPTSRDEQFF. The CDR3 DNA reads as TGTGCCAGCAGTCGACCGACTAGCCGGGATGAGCAGTTCTTC.

The rearrangement joins TRBV3-1 (or the pseudogene TRBV3-2) to TRBJ1-1; D gene ambiguous. Trimming left V 0 bases short and J 1 base short, with 6 bases between. The CDR3 runs 14 residues. CDR1 and CDR2 (germline): LGHDT, YNNKEL (reference sequence). The CDR3: CASSQDRRNTEAFF. The CDR3 nucleotides are TGTGCCAGCAGCCAAGATAGGAGGAACACTGAAGCTTTCTTT.